This entry features one TCR beta chain sequence. The sample belongs to a study of blood T cell repertoires in COVID-19. The germline V and J ends were trimmed by 1 base and 4 bases, with 14 bases remaining between them. CDR3 size: 16 residues. Looked up from germline, CDR1 is ENHRY and CDR2 is SYGVKD. In the original processing: Amplification of reference gene primers was used by the study to estimate nucleated cell counts. Clones were read by immunoSEQ multiplex PCR, and TCRdb kept only the in-frame ones, dropping some. V, J and clone size are taken as reported in that table, and D and trimming were inferred from the DNA itself. The sample gives some 350,000 clones, around nine tenths of which show up once; less than 3.5% is in the top ten.

The TCR was taken from a young woman who had recovered from COVID-19. The specimen was peripheral blood. This chain uses TRBV10-3 with TRBJ1-5; tentative D call: TRBD1 (6 bases). This chain's CDR3 is CAISEWLGAGNQPQHF. The CDR3 DNA follows: TGTGCCATCAGTGAGTGGTTGGGGGCTGGGAATCAGCCCCAGCATTTT.